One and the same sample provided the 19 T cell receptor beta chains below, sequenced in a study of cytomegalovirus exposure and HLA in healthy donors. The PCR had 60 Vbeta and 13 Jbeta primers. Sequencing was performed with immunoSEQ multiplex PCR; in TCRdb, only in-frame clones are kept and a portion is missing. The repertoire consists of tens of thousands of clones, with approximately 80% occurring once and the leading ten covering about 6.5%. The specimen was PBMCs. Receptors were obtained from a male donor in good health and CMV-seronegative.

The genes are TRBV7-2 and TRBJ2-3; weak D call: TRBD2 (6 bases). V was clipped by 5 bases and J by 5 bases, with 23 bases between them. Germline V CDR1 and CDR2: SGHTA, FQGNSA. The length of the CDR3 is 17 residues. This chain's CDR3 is CASSRRLSGAAQDTQYF. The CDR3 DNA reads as TGTGCCAGCAGCCGACGGCTTAGCGGTGCCGCACAAGATACGCAGTATTTT.

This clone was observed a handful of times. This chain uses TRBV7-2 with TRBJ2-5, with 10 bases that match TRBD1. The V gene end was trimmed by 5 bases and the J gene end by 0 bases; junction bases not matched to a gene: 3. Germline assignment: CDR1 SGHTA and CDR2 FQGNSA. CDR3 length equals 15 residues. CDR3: CASSKGQGYQETQYF. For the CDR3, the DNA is TGTGCCAGCAGCAAGGGACAGGGGTACCAAGAGACCCAGTACTTC.

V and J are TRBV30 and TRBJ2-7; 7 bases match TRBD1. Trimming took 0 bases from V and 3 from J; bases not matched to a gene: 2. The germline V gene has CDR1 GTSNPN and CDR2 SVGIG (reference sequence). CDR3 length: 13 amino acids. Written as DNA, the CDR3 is TGTGCCTGGAGTGTCGGACAGGTCTACGAGCAGTACTTC. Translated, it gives CAWSVGQVYEQYF.

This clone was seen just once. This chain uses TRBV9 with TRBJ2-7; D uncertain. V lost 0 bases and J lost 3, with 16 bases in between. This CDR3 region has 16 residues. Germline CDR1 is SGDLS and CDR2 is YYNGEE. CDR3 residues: CASSVGRKSTGYEQYF. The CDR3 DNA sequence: TGTGCCAGCAGCGTAGGCCGGAAAAGTACGGGCTACGAGCAGTACTTC.

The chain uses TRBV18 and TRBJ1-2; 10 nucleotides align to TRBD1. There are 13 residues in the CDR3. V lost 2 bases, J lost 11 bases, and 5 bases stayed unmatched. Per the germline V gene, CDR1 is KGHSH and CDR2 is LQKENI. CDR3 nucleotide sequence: TGTGCCAGCTCACCAGAGACAGGGGGCGGATACACCTTC. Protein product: CASSPETGGGYTF.

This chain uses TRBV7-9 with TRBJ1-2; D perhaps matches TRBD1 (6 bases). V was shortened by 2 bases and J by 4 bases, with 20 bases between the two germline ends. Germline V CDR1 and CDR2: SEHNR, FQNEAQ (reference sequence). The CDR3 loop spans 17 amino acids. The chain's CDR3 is CASSLPPKTGGPYGYTF. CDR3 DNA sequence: TGTGCCAGCAGCTTACCACCCAAGACGGGGGGCCCCTATGGCTACACCTTC.

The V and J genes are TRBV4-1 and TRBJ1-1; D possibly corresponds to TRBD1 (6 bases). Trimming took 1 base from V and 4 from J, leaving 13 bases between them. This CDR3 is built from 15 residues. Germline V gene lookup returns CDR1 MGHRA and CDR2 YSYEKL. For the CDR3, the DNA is TGCGCCAGCAGCCAAGCCTACAGGGTGGCCACTGAAGCTTTCTTT. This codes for CASSQAYRVATEAFF.

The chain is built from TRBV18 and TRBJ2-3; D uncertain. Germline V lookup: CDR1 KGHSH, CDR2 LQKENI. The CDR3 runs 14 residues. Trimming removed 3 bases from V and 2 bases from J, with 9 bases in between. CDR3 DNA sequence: TGTGCCAGCTCACCTGGCCACCTCACAGATACGCAGTATTTT. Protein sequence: CASSPGHLTDTQYF.

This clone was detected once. CDR3 bases: TGCAGCGTTGAGGACAGGGAATACGAGCAGTACTTC. Translated, it gives CSVEDREYEQYF. This chain joins TRBV29-1 and TRBJ2-7; TRBD1 matches 8 bases. Germline V CDR1 and CDR2: SQVTM, ANQGSEA. This CDR3 comprises 12 residues. Trimming cost V 3 bases and J 4 bases; bases outside gene matches: 2.

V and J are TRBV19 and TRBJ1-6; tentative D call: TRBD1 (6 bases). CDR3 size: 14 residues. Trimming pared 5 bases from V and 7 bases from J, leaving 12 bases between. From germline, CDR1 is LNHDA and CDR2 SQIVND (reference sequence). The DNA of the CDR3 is TGTGCCAGTAGTGTACAGGGTCAAAATTCACCCCTCCACTTT. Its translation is CASSVQGQNSPLHF. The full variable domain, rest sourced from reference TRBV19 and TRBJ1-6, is DGGITQSPKYLFRKEGQNVTLSCEQNLNHDAMYWYRQDPGQGLRLIYYSQIVNDFQKGDIAEGYSVSREKKESFPLTVTSAQKNPTAFYLCASSVQGQNSPLHFGNGTRLTVT.

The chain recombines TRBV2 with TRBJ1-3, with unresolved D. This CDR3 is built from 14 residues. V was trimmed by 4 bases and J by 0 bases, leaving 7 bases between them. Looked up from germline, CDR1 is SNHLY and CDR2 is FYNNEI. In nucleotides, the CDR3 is TGTGCCAGCAGTGTCCCAGACTCTGGAAACACCATATATTTT. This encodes CASSVPDSGNTIYF.

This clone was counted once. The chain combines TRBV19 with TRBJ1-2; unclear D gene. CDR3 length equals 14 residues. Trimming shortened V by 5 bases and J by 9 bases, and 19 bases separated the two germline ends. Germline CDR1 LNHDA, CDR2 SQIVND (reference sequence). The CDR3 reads CASSVAPEVASYTF. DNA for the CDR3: TGTGCCAGTAGTGTCGCCCCCGAAGTGGCAAGCTACACCTTC.

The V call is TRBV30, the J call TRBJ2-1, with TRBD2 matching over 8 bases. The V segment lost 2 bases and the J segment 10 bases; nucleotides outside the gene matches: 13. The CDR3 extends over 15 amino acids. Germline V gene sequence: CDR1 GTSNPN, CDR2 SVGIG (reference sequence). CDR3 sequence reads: CAWSLGGANRQEQFF. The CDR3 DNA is TGTGCCTGGAGTCTCGGGGGGGCTAACCGACAGGAGCAGTTCTTC.

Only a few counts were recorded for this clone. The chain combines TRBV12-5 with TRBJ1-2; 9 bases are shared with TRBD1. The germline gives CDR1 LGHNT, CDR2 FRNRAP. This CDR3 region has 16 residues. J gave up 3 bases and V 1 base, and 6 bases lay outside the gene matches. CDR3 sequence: CASGLGRTGVHYGYTF. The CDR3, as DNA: TGTGCTAGTGGTTTGGGACGGACAGGGGTCCACTATGGCTACACCTTC.

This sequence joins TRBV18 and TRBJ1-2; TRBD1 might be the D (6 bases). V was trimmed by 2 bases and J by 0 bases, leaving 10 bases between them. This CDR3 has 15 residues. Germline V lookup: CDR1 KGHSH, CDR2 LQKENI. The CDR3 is CASSPGQFSNYGYTF. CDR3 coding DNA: TGTGCCAGCTCACCAGGACAGTTTTCTAACTATGGCTACACCTTC. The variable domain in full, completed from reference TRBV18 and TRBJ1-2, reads NAGVMQNPRHLVRRRGQEARLRCSPMKGHSHVYWYRQLPEEGLKFMVYLQKENIIDESGMPKERFSAEFPKEGPSILRIQQVVRGDSAAYFCASSPGQFSNYGYTFGSGTRLTVV.

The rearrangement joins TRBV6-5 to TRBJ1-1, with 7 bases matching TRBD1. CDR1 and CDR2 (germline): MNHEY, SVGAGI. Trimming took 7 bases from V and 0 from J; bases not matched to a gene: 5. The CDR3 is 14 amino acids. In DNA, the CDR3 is TGTGCCAGCACCCGACAGGGCTTGAACACTGAAGCTTTCTTT. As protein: CASTRQGLNTEAFF.

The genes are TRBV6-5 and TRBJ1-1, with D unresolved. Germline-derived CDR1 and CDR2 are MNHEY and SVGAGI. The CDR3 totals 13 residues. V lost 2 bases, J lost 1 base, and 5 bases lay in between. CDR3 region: CASSYEGNTEAFF. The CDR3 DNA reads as TGTGCCAGCAGTTACGAGGGGAACACTGAAGCTTTCTTT.

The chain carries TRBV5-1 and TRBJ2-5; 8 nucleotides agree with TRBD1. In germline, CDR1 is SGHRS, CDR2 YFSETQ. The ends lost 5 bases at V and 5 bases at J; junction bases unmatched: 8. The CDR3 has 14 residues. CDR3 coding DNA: TGCGCCAGCAGTAACGGACAGGGCGAGGAGACCCAGTACTTC. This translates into CASSNGQGEETQYF.

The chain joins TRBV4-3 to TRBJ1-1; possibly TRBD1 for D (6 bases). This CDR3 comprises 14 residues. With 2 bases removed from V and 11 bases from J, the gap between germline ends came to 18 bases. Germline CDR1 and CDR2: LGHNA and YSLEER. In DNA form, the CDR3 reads TGCGCCAGCAGCCAAAACAGGGCTGTGGGTGAGGCTTTCTTT. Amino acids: CASSQNRAVGEAFF.